These 26 T cell receptor beta chains share one sample of origin, sequenced in a study of technical replicates of blood from a handful of donors. Clones were sequenced by immunoSEQ multiplex PCR, and TCRdb holds only the in-frame ones, with some missing. The sample records more than 75,000 clones, roughly 93% being singletons. Sequenced material: T cells isolated from PBMCs. These receptors were obtained from a human donor in good health.

The V gene is TRBV5-4, the J gene TRBJ2-2; 8 bases match TRBD2. This CDR3 comprises 16 residues. The ends lost 5 bases at V and 1 base at J; junction bases unmatched: 7. Per germline, CDR1 SGHNT and CDR2 YYREEE (reference sequence). The DNA of the CDR3 is TGTGCCAGCAGTTCGGGGGGGGGCAGGAACACCGGGGAGCTGTTTTTT. Translation gives CASSSGGGRNTGELFF.

V gene TRBV6-5 combines with J gene TRBJ1-2; 8 bases match TRBD1. J gave up 8 bases and V 2 bases, and 10 bases lay outside the gene matches. There are 15 residues in the CDR3. Germline-derived CDR1 and CDR2 are MNHEY and SVGAGI. The CDR3, as DNA: TGTGCCAGCAGTTACAACGGACAGGGTGGACAAGGCTACACCTTC. This gives the protein CASSYNGQGGQGYTF.

The DNA for the CDR3 is TGTGCCAGCAGTTTACGTCGGGGGTTGGATGAGCAGTTCTTC. This translates into CASSLRRGLDEQFF. The chain couples TRBV27 to TRBJ2-1; TRBD2 is a possible D gene (6 bases). Per the germline V gene, CDR1 is MNHEY and CDR2 is SMNVEV (reference sequence). Trimming left V 2 bases short and J 8 bases short, with 13 bases between. This CDR3 region has 14 residues.

The chain has TRBV4-1 and TRBJ2-1; 11 nucleotides align to TRBD2. After removal of 3 bases from V and 11 bases from J, the junction contained 9 bases not matched to a gene. CDR1 and CDR2 (germline): MGHRA, YSYEKL. The CDR3 is 15 amino acids. This CDR3 is CASSQEASGGTQQFF. CDR3 bases: TGCGCCAGCAGCCAGGAGGCTAGCGGGGGGACACAGCAGTTCTTC.

This chain uses TRBV23-1 with TRBJ1-1; 9 nucleotides agree with TRBD1. TRBV23-1 is assigned to the ORF class and has an uncertain function. This CDR3 region has 19 residues. Trimming cost V 0 bases and J 1 base; bases outside gene matches: 12. CDR3 region: CASSQSGQYRGRRNTEAFF. DNA for the CDR3: TGCGCCAGCAGTCAATCGGGTCAGTACAGGGGGCGTCGGAACACTGAAGCTTTCTTT.

This chain links TRBV13 with TRBJ2-7; 8 bases are a match to TRBD1. From germline, CDR1 is PRHDT and CDR2 FYEKMQ (reference sequence). The ends lost 5 bases at V and 6 bases at J; junction bases unmatched: 9. The CDR3 covers 14 residues. CDR3: CASSLRDRSPEQYF. For the CDR3, the DNA is TGTGCCAGCAGCCTCCGGGACAGGTCACCCGAGCAGTACTTC.

The chain has TRBV6-1 and TRBJ1-2, with 9 nucleotides matching TRBD1. Losses at the gene ends were 3 bases for V and 8 bases for J; bases not matched to a gene: 7. This CDR3 is 14 amino acids long. Per germline, CDR1 MNHNS and CDR2 SASEGT. CDR3 DNA: TGTGCCAGCAGTGATACTTGGGACAGGGCCGGCTACACCTTC. Its translation is CASSDTWDRAGYTF.

CDR3 protein: CATRQGIQYEQYF. The CDR3 DNA reads as TGTGCCACCCGACAGGGGATTCAATACGAGCAGTACTTC. The chain has TRBV15 and TRBJ2-7; 8 bases line up with TRBD1. Germline CDR1 and CDR2: LNHNV and YYDKDF (reference sequence). There are 13 residues in the CDR3. V dropped 8 bases and J dropped 4; count of bases not matched to a gene: 7.

This chain uses TRBV19 with TRBJ1-2; 12 positions match TRBD1. CDR3 length equals 18 residues. Germline trimming cut 5 bases from V and 4 bases from J; bases unmatched to any gene: 14. Germline CDR1 reads LNHDA; CDR2 reads SQIVND (reference sequence). CDR3 sequence: CASSPRGGTGGEGYGYTF. DNA of the CDR3: TGTGCCAGTAGTCCTCGAGGAGGGACAGGGGGCGAGGGCTATGGCTACACCTTC.

The chain carries TRBV10-3 and TRBJ2-3; TRBD2 is a possible D gene (5 bases). Trimming cost V 11 bases and J 5 bases, with 29 bases left between them. From germline, CDR1 is ENHRY and CDR2 SYGVKD. The CDR3 spans 17 residues. The CDR3 here is CAASIGSYGRIEDTQYF. In DNA form, the CDR3 reads TGTGCCGCCTCGATTGGGAGCTACGGCAGGATCGAAGATACGCAGTATTTT.

This clone has just one count. The chain recombines TRBV5-4 with TRBJ1-4; a possible D gene is TRBD1 (6 bases). V was clipped by 0 bases and J by 8 bases, with 11 bases between them. In germline, CDR1 is SGHNT, CDR2 YYREEE (reference sequence). CDR3 length: 14 residues. The CDR3 protein is CASSLAGGGEKLFF. The CDR3 DNA follows: TGTGCCAGCAGCTTGGCTGGGGGCGGGGAAAAACTGTTTTTT.

V is TRBV5-1 and J is TRBJ2-5, with 10 bases identical to TRBD2. The CDR3 spans 13 residues. V dropped 6 bases and J dropped 6; count of bases not matched to a gene: 5. In germline, CDR1 is SGHRS, CDR2 YFSETQ. CDR3 bases: TGCGCCAGCACTTTAGCGGGAGGACAGACCCAGTACTTC. This gives the protein CASTLAGGQTQYF.

The chain links TRBV4-1 to TRBJ2-5; TRBD2 is a possible D gene (6 bases). Trimming took off 1 base at V and 4 bases at J, with 13 bases between the two ends. Germline V CDR1 and CDR2: MGHRA, YSYEKL. This CDR3 is built from 15 residues. The CDR3 region has the DNA TGCGCCAGCAGCCAAGCGGGAGTGCAGGGAGAGACCCAGTACTTC. Its protein is CASSQAGVQGETQYF.

V gene TRBV5-5 combines with J gene TRBJ2-7, with D possibly TRBD1 on 6 matching bases. The CDR3 contains 12 residues. Trimming removed 5 bases from V and 3 bases from J, with 9 bases in between. The V gene's germline CDR1 is SGHKS and CDR2 YYEKEE (reference sequence). CDR3 DNA: TGTGCCAGCAGTCAGGGACACTACGAGCAGTACTTC. This codes for CASSQGHYEQYF.

The chain links TRBV5-5 to TRBJ2-5, with no clear D. Germline V gene lookup returns CDR1 SGHKS and CDR2 YYEKEE (reference sequence). This CDR3 region has 12 residues. The V end lost 6 bases, the J end lost 4 bases, and 10 bases lay between the germline ends. CDR3 DNA sequence: TGTGCCAGCAACCTGATACTAGAGACCCAGTACTTC. Encoded protein: CASNLILETQYF.

V and J are TRBV5-6 and TRBJ2-5, with D tentatively TRBD2 (6 bases). The DNA end lines up better with TRBJ2-7; the J call may be wrong. Looked up from germline, CDR1 is SGHDT and CDR2 is YYEEEE. The CDR3 is 13 amino acids. This CDR3 is CASQPGLTAEQYF. Written as DNA, the CDR3 is TGTGCCAGTCAACCGGGACTCACTGCCGAGCAGTACTTC.

The chain combines TRBV19 with TRBJ2-7, with 9 bases matching TRBD1. This CDR3 comprises 15 residues. Germline V gives CDR1 LNHDA, CDR2 SQIVND (reference sequence). Germline trimming cut 8 bases from V and 4 bases from J; bases unmatched to any gene: 12. CDR3 coding DNA: TGTGCCAGTTCTTCACCGGGACAGGGATCTTACGAGCAGTACTTC. This sequence encodes CASSSPGQGSYEQYF.

The chain carries TRBV6-5 and TRBJ2-1, with 7 bases aligning to TRBD2. Trimming removed 7 bases from V and 8 bases from J; junction bases left unmatched: 8. Germline-derived CDR1 and CDR2 are MNHEY and SVGAGI. The CDR3 covers 13 residues. In DNA form, the CDR3 reads TGTGCCAGCACCAAAGCGGGATCGGATGAGCAGTTCTTC. Translated, it gives CASTKAGSDEQFF.

The chain employs TRBV7-7 and TRBJ2-7, with 8 bases aligning to TRBD2. The CDR3 is made up of 14 amino acids. Trimming at V came to 5 bases and at J to 4 bases, leaving 7 bases not matched to a gene. CDR1 SSHAT and CDR2 FNYEAQ come from the germline V gene (reference sequence). CDR3 DNA sequence: TGTGCCAGCAGCGTAGGGACGGGAGGGTACGAGCAGTACTTC. Amino acid sequence: CASSVGTGGYEQYF. Using reference TRBV7-7 and TRBJ2-7 for the parts outside the CDR3, the full variable domain is GAGVSQSPRYKVTKRGQDVTLRCDPISSHATLYWYQQALGQGPEFLTYFNYEAQPDKSGLPSDRFSAERPEGSISTLTIQRTEQRDSAMYRCASSVGTGGYEQYFGPGTRLTVT.

About this clone itself: One end of the junction fails to match germline, which may point to a read error. V and J are TRBV6-1 and TRBJ1-5, with a weak D call TRBD1 (6 bases). The CDR3 has 15 residues. Germline-derived CDR1 and CDR2 are MNHNS and SASEGT. The CDR3 is CASREAAGVRQPQHF. DNA of the CDR3: TGTGCCAGCAGAGAAGCCGCAGGGGTCCGCCAGCCCCAGCATTTT.

V usage is TRBV28 and J usage is TRBJ2-7, with D uncertain. Germline-derived CDR1 and CDR2 are MDHEN and SYDVKM. The CDR3 sequence is 14 residues long. The ends were cut back, 3 bases at V and 2 bases at J, with 11 bases in the middle. CDR3 nucleotide sequence: TGTGCCAGCAGTTTTGGCATAAGTACCTACGAGCAGTACTTC. It encodes CASSFGISTYEQYF.

The chain has TRBV10-3 and TRBJ2-6; the D gene is possibly TRBD1 (8 bases). This CDR3 spans 17 amino acids. Germline loops: CDR1 ENHRY, CDR2 SYGVKD. The V gene lost 6 bases and the J gene lost 0 bases, with 15 bases spanning the gap. The CDR3, as DNA: TGTGCCATCAGGGGGGGGACAGGCCTCTCTGGGGCCAACGTCCTGACTTTC. Translating it yields CAIRGGTGLSGANVLTF.

The CDR3 DNA sequence: TGCAGCGTTGCTCCCCCAGGGGCCCGGGAGCTGTTTTTT. Encoded protein: CSVAPPGARELFF. This chain connects TRBV29-1 to TRBJ2-2, with a weak D call TRBD1 (6 bases). V lost 4 bases and J lost 9, with 15 bases in between. The V gene's germline CDR1 is SQVTM and CDR2 ANQGSEA. This CDR3 region has 13 residues.

The chain carries TRBV11-2 and TRBJ2-2; 7 nucleotides align to TRBD2. Germline assignment: CDR1 SGHAT and CDR2 FQNNGV. The CDR3 runs 16 residues. The ends lost 6 bases at V and 0 bases at J; junction bases unmatched: 7. The CDR3 DNA reads as TGTGCCAGCAGAGCTTTGCGGGAGACGAACACCGGGGAGCTGTTTTTT. Translating it yields CASRALRETNTGELFF.

This clone was observed a single time. J is TRBJ2-2 and V is TRBV7-6; 7 positions agree with TRBD1. The CDR3 covers 15 residues. V shed 8 bases, J shed 5 bases, and the junction held 11 bases outside the gene matches. Germline V gene data show CDR1 as SGHVS and CDR2 as FNYEAQ. Here the CDR3 reads CASRPGTGVTGELFF. DNA of the CDR3: TGTGCCAGCCGCCCGGGAACAGGGGTAACCGGGGAGCTGTTTTTT.

This clone turned up a few times. The rearrangement joins TRBV7-9 to TRBJ1-2, with 7 bases aligning to TRBD1. After removal of 4 bases from V and 8 bases from J, the junction contained 13 bases not matched to a gene. The CDR3 has 15 amino acids. Germline CDR1 and CDR2: SEHNR and FQNEAQ (reference sequence). The CDR3 protein is CASSSEQGPRDGYTF. As DNA, the CDR3 is TGTGCCAGCAGCTCTGAACAGGGGCCGCGCGACGGCTACACCTTC.